This T cell receptor beta chain was sequenced for a study of control samples from healthy donors and cancer patients. TCRdb's copy holds only in-frame clones and misses some; the assay was immunoSEQ multiplex PCR. Of fewer than 200,000 clones listed, 90% to 95% are singletons. Germline V gene data show CDR1 as SGHTA and CDR2 as FQGTGA. CDR3 length: 16 residues. The J segment lost 0 bases and the V segment lost 4 bases, leaving 4 bases of the junction unmatched. Sample: blood. The clonotype was recovered from a man aged 25 to 40 in good health. This chain links TRBV7-3 with TRBJ2-3, with 10 bases aligning to TRBD2. The CDR3 DNA reads as TGTGCCAGCAGCTCCCGGACTAGCGGCAGCACAGATACGCAGTATTTT. Its protein product is CASSSRTSGSTDTQYF.